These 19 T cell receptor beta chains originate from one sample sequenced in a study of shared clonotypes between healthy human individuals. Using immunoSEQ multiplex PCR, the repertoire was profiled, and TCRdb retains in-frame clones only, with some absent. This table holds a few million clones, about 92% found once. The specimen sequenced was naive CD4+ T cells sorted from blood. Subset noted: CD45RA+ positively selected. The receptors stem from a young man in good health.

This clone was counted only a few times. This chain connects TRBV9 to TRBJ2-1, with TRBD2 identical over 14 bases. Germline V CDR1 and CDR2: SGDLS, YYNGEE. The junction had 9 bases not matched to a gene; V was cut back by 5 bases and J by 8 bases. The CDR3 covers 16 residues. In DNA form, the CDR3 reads TGTGCCAGCAGTGTTCGAGGGACTAGCGGGGGACATGAGCAGTTCTTC. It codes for CASSVRGTSGGHEQFF.

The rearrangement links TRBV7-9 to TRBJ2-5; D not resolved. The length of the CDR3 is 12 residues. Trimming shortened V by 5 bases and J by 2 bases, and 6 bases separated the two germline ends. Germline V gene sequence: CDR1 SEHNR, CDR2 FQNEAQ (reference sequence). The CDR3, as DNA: TGTGCCAGCAGCGCATTACAAGAGACCCAGTACTTC. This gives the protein CASSALQETQYF.

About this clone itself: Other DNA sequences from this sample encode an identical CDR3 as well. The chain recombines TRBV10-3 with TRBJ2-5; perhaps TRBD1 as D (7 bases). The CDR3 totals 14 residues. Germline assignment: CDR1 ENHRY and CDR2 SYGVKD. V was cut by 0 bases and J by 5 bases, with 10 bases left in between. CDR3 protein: CAISESPGGETQYF. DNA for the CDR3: TGTGCCATCAGTGAGTCTCCAGGGGGGGAGACCCAGTACTTC.

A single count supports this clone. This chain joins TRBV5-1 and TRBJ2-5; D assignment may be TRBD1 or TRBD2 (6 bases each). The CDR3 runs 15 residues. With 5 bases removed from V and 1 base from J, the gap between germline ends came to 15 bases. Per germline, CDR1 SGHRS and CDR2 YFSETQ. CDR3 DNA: TGCGCCAGCAGGAAAGGGGGGCAATCCCAAGAGACCCAGTACTTC. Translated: CASRKGGQSQETQYF.

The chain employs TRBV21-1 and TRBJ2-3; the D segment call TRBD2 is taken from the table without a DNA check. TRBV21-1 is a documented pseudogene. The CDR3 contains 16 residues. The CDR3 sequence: CASSSPYLEGTDTQYF. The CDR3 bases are TGTGCCAGCAGCTCCCCCTACCTCGAGGGCACAGATACGCAGTATTTT.

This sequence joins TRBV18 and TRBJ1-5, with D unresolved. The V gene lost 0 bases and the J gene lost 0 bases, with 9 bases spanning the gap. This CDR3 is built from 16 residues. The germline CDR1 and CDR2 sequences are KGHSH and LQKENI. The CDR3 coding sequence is TGTGCCAGCTCACCACCTGGGCAGTTTAGCAATCAGCCCCAGCATTTT. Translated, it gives CASSPPGQFSNQPQHF.

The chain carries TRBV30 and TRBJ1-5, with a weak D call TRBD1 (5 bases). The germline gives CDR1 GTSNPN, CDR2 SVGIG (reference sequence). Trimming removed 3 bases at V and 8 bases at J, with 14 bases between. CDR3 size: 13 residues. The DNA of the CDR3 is TGTGCCTGGAGCAAAGGGGCAGAGGAGCCCCAGCATTTT. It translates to CAWSKGAEEPQHF.

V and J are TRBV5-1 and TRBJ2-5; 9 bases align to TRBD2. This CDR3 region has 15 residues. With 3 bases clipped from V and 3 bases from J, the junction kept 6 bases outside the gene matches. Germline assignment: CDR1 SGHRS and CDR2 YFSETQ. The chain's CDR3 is CASSWPERGEETQYF. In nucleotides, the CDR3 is TGCGCCAGCAGCTGGCCGGAGCGGGGGGAAGAGACCCAGTACTTC.

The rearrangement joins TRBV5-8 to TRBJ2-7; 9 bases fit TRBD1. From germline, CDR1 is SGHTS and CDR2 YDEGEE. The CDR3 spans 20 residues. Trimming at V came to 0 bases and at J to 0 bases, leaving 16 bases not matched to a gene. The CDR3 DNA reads TGTGCCAGCAGCTTGGGGGGGACAGGGAAAACCCGACCTATCTCCTACGAGCAGTACTTC. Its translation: CASSLGGTGKTRPISYEQYF.

This CDR3 is CASSGTGGGETQYF. DNA of the CDR3: TGCGCCAGCAGCGGGACAGGGGGAGGGGAGACCCAGTACTTC. This chain joins TRBV5-1 and TRBJ2-5; TRBD1 agrees at 11 bases. V shed 4 bases and J 5 bases; nucleotides not matched to a gene: 4. The CDR3 consists of 14 residues. CDR1 is SGHRS, CDR2 YFSETQ, per germline.

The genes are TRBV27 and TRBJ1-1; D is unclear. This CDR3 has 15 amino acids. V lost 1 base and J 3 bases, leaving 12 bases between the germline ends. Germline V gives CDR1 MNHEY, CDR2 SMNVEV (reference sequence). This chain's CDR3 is CASSLFRPGDTEAFF. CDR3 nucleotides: TGTGCCAGCAGTTTATTCCGCCCCGGGGACACTGAAGCTTTCTTT.

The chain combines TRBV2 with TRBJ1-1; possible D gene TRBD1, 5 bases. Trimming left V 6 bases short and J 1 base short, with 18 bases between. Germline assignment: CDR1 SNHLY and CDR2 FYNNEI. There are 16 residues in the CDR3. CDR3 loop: CASSEGYKGSNTEAFF. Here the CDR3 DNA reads TGTGCCAGCAGCGAGGGGTATAAGGGGTCGAACACTGAAGCTTTCTTT.

The CDR3 coding sequence is TGTGCCAGCAGGGACAGGGGGGTAAGCACAGATACGCAGTATTTT. Its protein product is CASRDRGVSTDTQYF. The chain links TRBV27 to TRBJ2-3, with TRBD1 matching over 10 bases. The germline V gene has CDR1 MNHEY and CDR2 SMNVEV (reference sequence). J lost 0 bases, V lost 6 bases, and 3 bases had no gene match. The CDR3 totals 15 residues.

In nucleotides, the CDR3 is TGTGCCTGGAGTAGGGCAGGTTCCTCTGGGGCCAACGTCCTGACTTTC. Translating gives CAWSRAGSSGANVLTF. The rearrangement uses TRBV30 and TRBJ2-6; D call uncertain. The CDR3 is 16 residues long. Trimming shortened V by 2 bases and J by 0 bases, and 11 bases separated the two germline ends. The V gene's germline CDR1 is GTSNPN and CDR2 SVGIG (reference sequence). Full variable domain (remainder filled in from reference TRBV30 and TRBJ2-6): SQTIHQWPATLVQPVGSPLSLECTVEGTSNPNLYWYRQAAGRGLQLLFYSVGIGQISSEVPQNLSASRPQDRQFILSSKKLLLSDSGFYLCAWSRAGSSGANVLTFGAGSRLTVL.

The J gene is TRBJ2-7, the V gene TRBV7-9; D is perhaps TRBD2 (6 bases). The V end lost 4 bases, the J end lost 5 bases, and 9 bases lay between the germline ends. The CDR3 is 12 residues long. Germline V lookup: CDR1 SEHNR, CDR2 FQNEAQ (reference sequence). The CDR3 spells CASSSTSHEQYF. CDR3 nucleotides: TGTGCCAGCAGCTCGACTAGTCACGAGCAGTACTTC. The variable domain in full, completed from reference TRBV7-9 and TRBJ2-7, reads DTGVSQNPRHKITKRGQNVTFRCDPISEHNRLYWYRQTLGQGPEFLTYFQNEAQLEKSRLLSDRFSAERPKGSFSTLEIQRTEQGDSAMYLCASSSTSHEQYFGPGTRLTVT.

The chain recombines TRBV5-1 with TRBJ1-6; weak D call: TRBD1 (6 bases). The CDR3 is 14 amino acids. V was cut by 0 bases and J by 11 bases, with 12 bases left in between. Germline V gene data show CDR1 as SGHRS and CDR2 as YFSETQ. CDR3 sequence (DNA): TGCGCCAGCAGCTTGGAAACAGGGTCAACACCCCTCCACTTT. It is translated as CASSLETGSTPLHF.

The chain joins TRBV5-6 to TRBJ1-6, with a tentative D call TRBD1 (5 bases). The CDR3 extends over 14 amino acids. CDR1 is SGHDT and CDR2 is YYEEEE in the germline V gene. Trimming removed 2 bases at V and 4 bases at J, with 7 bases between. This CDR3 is CASSFREYNSPLHF. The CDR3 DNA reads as TGTGCCAGCAGCTTCAGGGAATATAATTCACCCCTCCACTTT.

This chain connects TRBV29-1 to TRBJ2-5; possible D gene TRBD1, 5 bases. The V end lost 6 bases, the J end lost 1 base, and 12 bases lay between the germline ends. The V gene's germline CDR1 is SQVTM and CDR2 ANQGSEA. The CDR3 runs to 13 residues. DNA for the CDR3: TGCAGCGTCCACAGGTCCGGCCAAGAGACCCAGTACTTC. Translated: CSVHRSGQETQYF.

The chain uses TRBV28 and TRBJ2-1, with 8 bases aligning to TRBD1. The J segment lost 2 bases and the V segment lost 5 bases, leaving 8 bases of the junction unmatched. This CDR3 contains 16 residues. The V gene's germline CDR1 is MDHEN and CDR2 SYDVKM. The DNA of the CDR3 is TGTGCCAGCAGTACCCGACAGGGGATTACCTACAATGAGCAGTTCTTC. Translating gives CASSTRQGITYNEQFF.